This is a list of T cell receptor beta chains from one sample in a study of T cells in localized non-small cell lung cancer. The protocol was immunoSEQ multiplex PCR, while the TCRdb copy is restricted to in-frame clones and leaves out a portion. This table has 1,500 to 2,000 clones, around 29% appearing once. Material: normal lung tissue next to the tumor, obtained before any cancer treatment. The receptors were gathered from a female donor older than 55 with stage I lung adenocarcinoma. Both conserved end residues are part of each CDR3. Each record gives: V gene, clone size, J gene, D gene, CDR3 protein, CDR3 DNA. The D gene is left open where the match is weak. Where a row states a size, it is once, few, many or the class of an expanded clone; other rows omit it.

TRBV25-1	-	TRBJ1-3	-	CASSEERTGNTIYF	TGTGCCAGCAGTGAAGAGCGTACTGGAAACACCATATATTTT
TRBV6-8	medium-sized	TRBJ1-1	TRBD1	CASSHLDRGRMNTEAFF	TGTGCCAGCAGTCATCTGGACAGGGGCCGGATGAACACTGAAGCTTTCTTT
TRBV14	few	TRBJ1-2	-	CASSPDENYGYTF	TGTGCCAGCAGCCCTGACGAAAACTATGGCTACACCTTC
TRBV11-3	few	TRBJ2-7	TRBD2	CASSWGSGSGLEQYF	TGTGCCAGCAGCTGGGGTAGCGGGAGTGGGCTCGAGCAGTACTTC
TRBV6-8	few	TRBJ1-2	-	CASNWAVYGYTF	TGTGCCAGCAATTGGGCTGTATATGGCTACACCTTC
TRBV6-8	medium-sized	TRBJ2-7	TRBD1	CASSWDSSYEQYF	TGTGCCAGCAGTTGGGACAGCTCCTACGAGCAGTACTTC
TRBV19	once	TRBJ2-1	TRBD1	CASSIISGTGANEQFF	TGTGCCAGTAGTATCATCTCCGGGACAGGGGCCAATGAGCAGTTCTTC
TRBV29-1	-	TRBJ2-1	-	CSVGQDIYNEQFF	TGCAGCGTTGGACAGGATATCTACAATGAGCAGTTCTTC
TRBV30	few	TRBJ2-7	TRBD2	CAWSVTSGAIEQYF	TGTGCCTGGAGTGTCACTAGCGGGGCTATCGAGCAGTACTTC
TRBV23-1	-	TRBJ2-7	-	CASSQSSSYEQYF	TGCGCCAGCAGTCAATCGAGCAGCTACGAGCAGTACTTC
TRBV12-5	-	TRBJ1-6	-	CASTNHNSPLHF	TGTGCCAGCACCAACCATAATTCACCCCTCCACTTT
TRBV30	-	TRBJ2-1	-	CAWTLSIGEQFF	TGTGCCTGGACCCTGTCCATAGGTGAGCAGTTCTTC
TRBV19	-	TRBJ1-5	-	CASNHLATQPQHF	TGTGCCAGTAACCATTTGGCCACCCAGCCCCAGCATTTT
TRBV5-1	-	TRBJ2-3	TRBD1	CASRRDRGTDTQYF	TGCGCCAGCAGGCGAGACAGGGGCACAGATACGCAGTATTTT
TRBV18	-	TRBJ2-1	-	CASSRIDMYNEQFF	TGTGCCAGCTCACGGATCGACATGTACAATGAGCAGTTCTTC
TRBV6-8	-	TRBJ1-3	-	CAISSSGNTIYF	TGTGCCATCTCCTCCTCTGGAAACACCATATATTTT
TRBV30	-	TRBJ2-7	-	CAWTPSDRSSYEQYF	TGTGCCTGGACCCCCTCGGATAGGAGCTCCTACGAGCAGTACTTC
TRBV11-3	medium-sized	TRBJ2-1	TRBD2	CASSPLGAGGQNEQFF	TGTGCCAGCAGCCCATTAGGAGCGGGGGGGCAAAATGAGCAGTTCTTC
TRBV18	-	TRBJ2-7	TRBD1	CASSPPLGQGTYEQYF	TGTGCCAGCTCACCACCTTTGGGACAGGGAACCTACGAGCAGTACTTC
TRBV18	-	TRBJ1-6	-	CASSPEGQGSPLHF	TGTGCCAGCTCACCAGAGGGGCAGGGTTCACCCCTCCACTTT
TRBV19	-	TRBJ1-2	-	CASSPNVGLSYGYTF	TGTGCCAGTAGTCCAAATGTGGGGCTATCATATGGCTACACCTTC
TRBV14	few	TRBJ2-7	TRBD1	CASSARTGNEQYF	TGTGCCAGCAGCGCCAGGACAGGGAACGAGCAGTACTTC
TRBV6-7	-	TRBJ2-5	-	CASSRTETQYF	TGTGCCAGCAGTCGCACAGAGACCCAGTACTTC
TRBV15	-	TRBJ2-7	-	CATSRIRRGDEQYF	TGTGCCACCAGCAGAATAAGGAGGGGCGACGAGCAGTACTTC
TRBV6-8	few	TRBJ1-1	-	CASSPSRRNTEAFF	TGTGCCAGCAGTCCTTCTCGACGGAACACTGAAGCTTTCTTT
TRBV19	-	TRBJ1-2	TRBD1	CASSIDGTGFGGNGYTF	TGTGCCAGTAGTATAGACGGGACAGGGTTCGGGGGAAATGGCTATACCTTC
TRBV6-8	few	TRBJ1-2	-	CASSYAGIRTYGYTF	TGTGCCAGCAGCTACGCGGGGATACGCACCTATGGCTACACCTTC
TRBV6-8	-	TRBJ2-1	TRBD2	CASLRGGDEQFF	TGTGCCAGCCTTAGGGGAGGGGATGAGCAGTTCTTC
TRBV14	-	TRBJ2-5	-	CASSQDRKTQYF	TGTGCCAGCAGCCAAGACCGGAAGACCCAGTACTTC
TRBV5-1	-	TRBJ1-2	TRBD1	CASSLALQGDGYTF	TGCGCCAGCAGCTTGGCCTTACAGGGGGATGGCTACACCTTC
TRBV6-8	-	TRBJ1-2	TRBD1	CASSATGGINYGYTF	TGTGCCAGCAGTGCGACAGGGGGCATCAACTATGGCTACACCTTC
TRBV18	few	TRBJ2-3	-	CASSPPAGTDTQYF	TGTGCCAGCTCACCACCAGCCGGGACAGATACGCAGTATTTT
TRBV15	-	TRBJ2-7	-	CASSSGAGSLIYEQYF	TGTGCCAGCAGCTCGGGGGCTGGGAGCTTGATCTACGAGCAGTACTTC